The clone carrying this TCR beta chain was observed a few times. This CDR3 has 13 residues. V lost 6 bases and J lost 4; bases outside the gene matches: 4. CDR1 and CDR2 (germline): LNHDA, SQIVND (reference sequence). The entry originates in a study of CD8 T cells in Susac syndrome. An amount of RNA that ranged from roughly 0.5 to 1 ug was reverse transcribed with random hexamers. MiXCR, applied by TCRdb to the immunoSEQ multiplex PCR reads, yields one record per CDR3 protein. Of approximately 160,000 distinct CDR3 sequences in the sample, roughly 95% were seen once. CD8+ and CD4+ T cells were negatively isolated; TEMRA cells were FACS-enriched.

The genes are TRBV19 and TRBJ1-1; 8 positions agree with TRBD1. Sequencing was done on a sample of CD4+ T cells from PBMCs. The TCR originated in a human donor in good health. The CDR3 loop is CASRVTGGTEAFF. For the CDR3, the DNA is TGTGCCAGTAGGGTTACAGGGGGCACTGAAGCTTTCTTT.